This T cell receptor (beta chain) was documented in a study of T cells after yellow fever vaccination. Overall study: Researchers used SMART-Seq v4 Ultra Low Input to prepare fractions that had low cell numbers.

Germline CDR1 reads SGHTA; CDR2 reads FQGNSA. The CDR3 runs 13 residues. The V end was cut by 5 bases, the J end by 2 bases, with 8 bases between. This clonotype qualifies as medium-sized. The authors made TCR cDNA by 5'RACE template switching, adding a universal primer site and UMIs. TCRdb re-called the 5' RACE reads through MiXCR, storing one row per CDR3 protein. The sample comprises 11,000 to 15,000 distinct CDR3 sequences, roughly 8% of which are singletons, and about 1.5% rests with the top ten. The origin of this receptor is a man between 18 and 35 years old who received the YFV17D yellow fever vaccine. This sample comprised PBMCs, either bulk or a sorted T-cell subset (CD4+, CD8+, memory, or dextramer-sorted; not recorded which), obtained on the day of the yellow fever booster vaccination. V gene TRBV7-2 combines with J gene TRBJ2-3, with D hard to call. The CDR3 DNA sequence: TGTGCCAGCAGCCGTCTCATCACAGATACGCAGTATTTT. It yields the protein CASSRLITDTQYF.